This TCR beta chain stems from a study of T cells in Graves' hyperthyroidism and ophthalmopathy (dated by TCRdb to the late 2010s). With regard to the full study: Peripheral blood was collected at initial diagnosis, before any treatment. The paper reports TCR Vbeta CDR3 sequencing of some 140 peripheral blood samples: some 44 ophthalmopathy, under 80 hyperthyroidism and roughly 17 progressor patients. To identify distinguishing TCR V-J signatures, a discovery cohort of 100 or so patients was used, comprising 43 with Graves' ophthalmopathy and about 59 with stable Graves' hyperthyroidism. Thyroid tissue and blood T-cell repertoires from six Graves' hyperthyroidism patients were also compared in the study. Following sampling, methimazole starting at 30 mg daily was given to hyperthyroidism patients, and high-dose intravenous methylprednisolone was given to ophthalmopathy patients. Prospective prediction of ophthalmopathy was tested in an independent validation cohort consisting of 18 to 20 hyperthyroidism patients and around 17 patients who later progressed to ophthalmopathy. For training and testing, the roughly 100 patients in the discovery cohort were randomly divided in a 7:3 ratio.

Stable Graves' hyperthyroidism was defined as no progression to ophthalmopathy during 18 months of follow-up. Hyperthyroidism patients were aged 18 to 65 years and newly diagnosed, with disease duration of less than 2 months. Any patient with an uncontrolled infection, another autoimmune disease, pregnancy or lactation was excluded. Diagnoses were established on the basis of clinical symptoms, serum thyroxine and TRAb, thyroid ultrasound, and orbital computed tomography. PBMCs were isolated from about 9.1 ml of fresh peripheral blood by Ficoll-Paque density gradient centrifugation. Total RNA was extracted using Trizol reagent, and RNA quality was assessed on an Agilent 2100 Bioanalyzer. The junction shows trimming of 8 bases on V and 2 bases on J, plus 16 bases between the germline ends. Spanning cysteine to phenylalanine, the CDR3 consists of 15 amino acids. Just CDR3 DNA is preserved here, 45 bases in frame from base 1. CDR1 and CDR2 were assigned from the germline V gene as MDHEN and SYDVKM.

TCR beta CDR3 regions were amplified from RNA transcripts. For the first round of RT-PCR on the TCR CDR3, the HTBI primer set was used together with the Qiagen OneStep RT-PCR kit. A second multiplex PCR round built the libraries, followed by size selection and purification. Sequencing of the libraries was done on an Illumina HiSeq2000 using paired-end 100 bp reads. Per the source publication's procedure: SOAPnuke was used to process the raw data, throwing out any read that contained adapters or uncalled bases, had a mean Phred below 15, or lacked an exact constant-primer or identifier match. COPE v1.2.5 was used to merge the high-quality paired reads, and each unique nucleotide sequence was defined as a clonotype. MiTCR v1.1 was used to align the clonotypes against IMGT TRBV, TRBD and TRBJ reference segments. Analysis was restricted to V-J combinations with a frequency above 0.0001, which covered about 99% of repertoires. The TCS score was defined as F50 (clonal expansion) divided by E x V (chaos), with BLOSUM62-based TCRdist calculated between CDR3 peptides within each V-J. Welch's t-statistics and random forest reduced 450 to 600 V-J features to roughly 13, which were used in a naive Bayes classifier (R e1071). TCRdb reran the public reads through fastp at Q25 and MiXCR, keeping productive beta chains. Every distinct CDR3 protein forms one entry, paired with its most common genes and DNA. The V and J calls and clone size are TCRdb's, not the authors'. The sample table holds hundreds of thousands of distinct CDR3 sequences, of which 15% to 20% were seen once. Approximately 3.9% of the sample rests with the top ten.

Ten or more counts support this clonotype. The antigen it recognizes is unknown. No base quality values were provided; no much bigger clone lies one nucleotide off. What the study reported, not specific to this receptor: Sample size was not statistically predetermined, and investigators were not blinded to group allocation. A model built on a 13 V-J signature distinguished ophthalmopathy from stable hyperthyroidism, reaching 85% to 90% sensitivity and about 81% specificity in cross-validation and 80%/75% in testing. In validation, progression to ophthalmopathy was predicted by the model with nearly 71% sensitivity and approximately 78% specificity, a median of about 6 months before onset. Most expanded thyroid clonotypes (frequency above 0.001) were also detected in blood, a finding suggesting that blood repertoires may reflect thyroid immune responses.

The sequence was collected from a woman in her thirties with Graves' hyperthyroidism. The chain links TRBV28 with TRBJ2-1, with a tentative D gene TRBD1 over 6 matching bases. Sample: blood. The CDR3 region reads CASHLQGSPYNEQFF. The bases read TGTGCCAGCCACCTACAGGGAAGCCCCTACAATGAGCAGTTCTTC.